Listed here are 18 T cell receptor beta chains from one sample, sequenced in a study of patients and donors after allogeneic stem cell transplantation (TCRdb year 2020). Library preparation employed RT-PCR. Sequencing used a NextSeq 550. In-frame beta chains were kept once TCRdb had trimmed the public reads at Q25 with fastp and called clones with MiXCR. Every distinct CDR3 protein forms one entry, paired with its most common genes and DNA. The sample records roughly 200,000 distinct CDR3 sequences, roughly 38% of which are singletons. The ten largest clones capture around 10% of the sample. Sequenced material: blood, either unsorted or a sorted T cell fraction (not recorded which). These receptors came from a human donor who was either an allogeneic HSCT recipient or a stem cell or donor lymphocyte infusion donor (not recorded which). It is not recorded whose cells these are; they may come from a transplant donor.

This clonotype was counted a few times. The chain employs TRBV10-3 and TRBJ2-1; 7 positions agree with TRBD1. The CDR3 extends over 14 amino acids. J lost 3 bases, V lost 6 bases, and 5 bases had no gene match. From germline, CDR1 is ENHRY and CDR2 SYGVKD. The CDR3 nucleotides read TGTGCCATCAGCAGGGACAGCTTCTACAATGAGCAGTTCTTC. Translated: CAISRDSFYNEQFF.

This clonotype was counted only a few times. Written as DNA, the CDR3 is TGTGCCAGCAGTTGGAGCTGGGTCCCGGAAGCTTTCTTT. Protein product: CASSWSWVPEAFF. The chain combines TRBV12-3 or TRBV12-4 with TRBJ1-1; no clear D. The CDR3 has 13 amino acids. Trimming took off 4 bases at V and 8 bases at J, with 14 bases between the two ends.

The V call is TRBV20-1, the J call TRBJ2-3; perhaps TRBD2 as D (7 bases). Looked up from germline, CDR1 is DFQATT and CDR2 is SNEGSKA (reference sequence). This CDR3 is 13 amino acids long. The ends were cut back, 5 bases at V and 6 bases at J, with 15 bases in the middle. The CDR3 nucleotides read TGCAGTGCTGGGGGGGCCTACTTCGATACGCAGTATTTT. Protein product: CSAGGAYFDTQYF.

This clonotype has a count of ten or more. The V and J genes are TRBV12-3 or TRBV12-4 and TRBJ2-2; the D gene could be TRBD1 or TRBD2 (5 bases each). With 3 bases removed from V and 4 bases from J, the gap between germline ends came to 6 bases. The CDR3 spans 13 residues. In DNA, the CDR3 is TGTGCCAGCAGTTTGAGGGGCACCGGGGAGCTGTTTTTT. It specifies CASSLRGTGELFF.

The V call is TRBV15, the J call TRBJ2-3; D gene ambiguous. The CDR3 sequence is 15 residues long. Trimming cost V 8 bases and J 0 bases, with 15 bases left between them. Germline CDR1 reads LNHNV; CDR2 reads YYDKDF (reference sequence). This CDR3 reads CATSLGTPSTDTQYF. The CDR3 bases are TGTGCCACCTCACTCGGAACTCCAAGCACAGATACGCAGTATTTT.

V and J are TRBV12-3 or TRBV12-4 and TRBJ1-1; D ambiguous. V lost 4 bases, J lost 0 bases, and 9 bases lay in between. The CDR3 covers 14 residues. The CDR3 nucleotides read TGTGCCAGCAGTTCACAGTTCATGAACACTGAAGCTTTCTTT. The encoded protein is CASSSQFMNTEAFF.

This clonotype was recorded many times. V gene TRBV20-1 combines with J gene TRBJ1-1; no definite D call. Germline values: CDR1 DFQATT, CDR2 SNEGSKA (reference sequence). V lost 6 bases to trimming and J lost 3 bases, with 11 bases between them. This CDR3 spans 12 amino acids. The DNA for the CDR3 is TGCAGTGCCCTTGGTCGGTACACTGAAGCTTTCTTT. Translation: CSALGRYTEAFF.

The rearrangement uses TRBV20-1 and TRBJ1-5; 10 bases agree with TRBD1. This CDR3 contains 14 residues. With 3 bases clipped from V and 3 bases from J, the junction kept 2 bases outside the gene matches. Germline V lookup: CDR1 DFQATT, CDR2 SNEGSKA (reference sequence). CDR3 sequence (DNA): TGCAGTGCTAGCGGGACAGGGGACAATCAGCCCCAGCATTTT. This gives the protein CSASGTGDNQPQHF.

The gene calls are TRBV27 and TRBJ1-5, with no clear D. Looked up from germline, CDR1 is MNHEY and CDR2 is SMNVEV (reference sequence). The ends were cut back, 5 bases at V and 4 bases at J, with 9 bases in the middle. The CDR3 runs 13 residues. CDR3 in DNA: TGTGCCAGCAGTCCCACGAGGAATCAGCCCCAGCATTTT. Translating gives CASSPTRNQPQHF.

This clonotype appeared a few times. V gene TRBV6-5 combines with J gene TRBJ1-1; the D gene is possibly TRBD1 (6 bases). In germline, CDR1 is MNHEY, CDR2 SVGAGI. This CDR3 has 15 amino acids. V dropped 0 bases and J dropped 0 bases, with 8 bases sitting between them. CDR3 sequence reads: CASSYSDSMNTEAFF. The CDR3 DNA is TGTGCCAGCAGTTACTCGGACAGTATGAACACTGAAGCTTTCTTT.

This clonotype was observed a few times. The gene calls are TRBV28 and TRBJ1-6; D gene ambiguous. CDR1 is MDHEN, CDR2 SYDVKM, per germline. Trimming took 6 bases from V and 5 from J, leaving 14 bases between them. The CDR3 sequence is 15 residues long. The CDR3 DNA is TGTGCCAGCAGATTCACGGCGCAGGATAATTCACCCCTCCACTTT. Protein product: CASRFTAQDNSPLHF. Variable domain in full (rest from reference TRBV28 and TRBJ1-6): DVKVTQSSRYLVKRTGEKVFLECVQDMDHENMFWYRQDPGLGLRLIYFSYDVKMKEKGDIPEGYSVSREKKERFSLILESASTNQTSMYLCASRFTAQDNSPLHFGNGTRLTVT.

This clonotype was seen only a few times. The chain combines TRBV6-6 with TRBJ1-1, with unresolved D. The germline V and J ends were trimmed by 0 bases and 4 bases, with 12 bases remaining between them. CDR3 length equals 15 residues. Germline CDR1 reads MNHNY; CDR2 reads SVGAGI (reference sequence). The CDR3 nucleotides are TGTGCCAGCAGTTACTCCCATGTCGACCTCACTGAAGCTTTCTTT. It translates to CASSYSHVDLTEAFF.

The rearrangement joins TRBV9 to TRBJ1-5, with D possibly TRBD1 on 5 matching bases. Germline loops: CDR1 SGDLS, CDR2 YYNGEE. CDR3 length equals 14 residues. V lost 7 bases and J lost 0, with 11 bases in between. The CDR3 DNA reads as TGTGCCAGCGCCATGACAGATAGCAATCAGCCCCAGCATTTT. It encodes CASAMTDSNQPQHF.

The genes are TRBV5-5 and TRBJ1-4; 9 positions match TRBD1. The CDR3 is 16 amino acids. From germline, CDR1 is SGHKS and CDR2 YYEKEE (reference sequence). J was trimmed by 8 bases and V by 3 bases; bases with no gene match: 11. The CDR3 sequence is CASSSTRDRAGEKLFF. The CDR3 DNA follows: TGTGCCAGCAGCTCAACGAGGGACAGGGCGGGCGAAAAACTGTTTTTT. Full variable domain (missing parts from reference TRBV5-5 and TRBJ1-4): DAGVTQSPTHLIKTRGQQVTLRCSPISGHKSVSWYQQVLGQGPQFIFQYYEKEERGRGNFPDRFSARQFPNYSSELNVNALLLGDSALYLCASSSTRDRAGEKLFFGSGTQLSVL.

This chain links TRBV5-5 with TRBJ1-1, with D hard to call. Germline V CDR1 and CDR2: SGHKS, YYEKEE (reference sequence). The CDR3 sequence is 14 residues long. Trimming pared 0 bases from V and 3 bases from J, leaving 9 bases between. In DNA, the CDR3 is TGTGCCAGCAGCTTGGATGGGGTAGACACTGAAGCTTTCTTT. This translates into CASSLDGVDTEAFF.

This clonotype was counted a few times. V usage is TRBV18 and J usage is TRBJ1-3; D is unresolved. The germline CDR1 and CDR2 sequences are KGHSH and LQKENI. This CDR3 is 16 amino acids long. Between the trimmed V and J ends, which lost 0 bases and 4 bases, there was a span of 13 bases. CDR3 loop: CASSPPSRVPGNTIYF. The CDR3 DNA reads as TGTGCCAGCTCACCACCGAGCCGGGTACCCGGAAACACCATATATTTT.

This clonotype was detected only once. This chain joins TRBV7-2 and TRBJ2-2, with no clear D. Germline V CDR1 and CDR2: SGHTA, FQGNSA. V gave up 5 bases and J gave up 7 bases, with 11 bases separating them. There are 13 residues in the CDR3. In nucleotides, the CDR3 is TGTGCCAGCAGCCTCTTCAGGAGCGGGGAGCTGTTTTTT. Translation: CASSLFRSGELFF.

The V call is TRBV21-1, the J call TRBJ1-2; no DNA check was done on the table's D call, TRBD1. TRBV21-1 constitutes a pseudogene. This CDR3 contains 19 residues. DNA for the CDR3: TGTGCCAGCAGCAAATGGCGAGGGGACAGGGTGTTGGCTGACTATGGCTACACCTTC. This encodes CASSKWRGDRVLADYGYTF.